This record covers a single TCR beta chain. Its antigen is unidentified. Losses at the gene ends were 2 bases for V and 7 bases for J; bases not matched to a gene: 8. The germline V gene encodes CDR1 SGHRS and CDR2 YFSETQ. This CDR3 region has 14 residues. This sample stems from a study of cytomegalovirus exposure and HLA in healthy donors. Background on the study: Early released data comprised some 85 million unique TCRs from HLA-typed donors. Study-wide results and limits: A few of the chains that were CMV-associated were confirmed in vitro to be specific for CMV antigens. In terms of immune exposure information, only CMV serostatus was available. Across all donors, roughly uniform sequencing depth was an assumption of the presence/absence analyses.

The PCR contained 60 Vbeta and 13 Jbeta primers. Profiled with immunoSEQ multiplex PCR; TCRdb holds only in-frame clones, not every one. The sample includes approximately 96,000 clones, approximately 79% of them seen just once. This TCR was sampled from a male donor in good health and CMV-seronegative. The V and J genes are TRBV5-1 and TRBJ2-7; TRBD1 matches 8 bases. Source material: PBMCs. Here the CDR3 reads CASSLDRGLREQYF. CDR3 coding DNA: TGCGCCAGCAGCTTAGACAGGGGCCTACGAGAGCAGTACTTC.